These T cell receptor beta chains were read from a single sample in a study of blood T cell repertoires in COVID-19. Assay used: immunoSEQ multiplex PCR; TCRdb lists only in-frame clones, some missing. The table shows 15,000 to 19,000 clones, with approximately 90% occurring only once. Sequencing input: peripheral blood. The origin of the receptors is a man in his 60s with acute or convalescent COVID-19. Both conserved end residues are part of each CDR3. Each record gives: J gene, clone size, V gene, D gene, CDR3 DNA, CDR3 protein. The D gene is left open where the match is weak. Expanded clones get a size class; other rows say once, few or many, or leave the size out.

>TRBJ2-7|NA|TRBV19|TRBD1
TGTGCCAGTAGTTTGGGACAGGGGGCTGGCGAGCAGTACTTC
CASSLGQGAGEQYF
>TRBJ2-3|NA|TRBV7-7|NA
TGTGCTAGCAGCCGGGGCCGGGGGGCGACAGATACGCAGTATTTT
CASSRGRGATDTQYF
>TRBJ2-3|once|TRBV11-2|NA
TGTGCCAGCAGCTTACAGGGTCTAGATACGCAGTATTTT
CASSLQGLDTQYF
>TRBJ1-1|NA|TRBV28|NA
TGTGCCAGCAGTTCACTCCTCGGGAGCGGCACTGAAGCTTTCTTT
CASSSLLGSGTEAFF
>TRBJ1-2|NA|TRBV2|NA
TGTGCCAGCAGTGTTTCTTCTCAGGGGAACTATGGCTACACCTTC
CASSVSSQGNYGYTF
>TRBJ1-5|NA|TRBV15|TRBD1
TGTGCCACCAGCAGAGGAATAATACAGGGGGTTAGCAATCAGCCCCAGCATTTT
CATSRGIIQGVSNQPQHF
>TRBJ2-7|NA|TRBV24-1|TRBD1
TGTGCCACCAGTGGGACCTCCGGGACAGAGACCTACGAGCAGTACTTC
CATSGTSGTETYEQYF
>TRBJ1-2|NA|TRBV12-3/TRBV12-4|NA
TGTGCCAGCAGTTTACGTCAGGAGGGGGGCTACACCTTC
CASSLRQEGGYTF
>TRBJ1-2|NA|TRBV15|NA
TGTGCCACCAGCAGAGATCAGGGGAACTATGGCTACACCTTC
CATSRDQGNYGYTF
>TRBJ2-4|NA|TRBV4-3|NA
TGCGCCAGCAGCCGCTCGAATAGGCGGGACGGAAACATTCAGTACTTC
CASSRSNRRDGNIQYF
>TRBJ1-5|NA|TRBV3-1/TRBV3-2|TRBD1
TGTGCCAGCAGCCAAATGACAGGGCAGCCCCAGCATTTT
CASSQMTGQPQHF
>TRBJ2-5|NA|TRBV25-1|NA
TGTGCCAGCAGTGAAGCGGCTAGCGCACAAGAGACCCAGTACTTC
CASSEAASAQETQYF
>TRBJ2-7|NA|TRBV7-8|TRBD1
TGTGCCAGCAGCTTAGTACAGGGGGCTAACTACGAGCAGTACTTC
CASSLVQGANYEQYF
>TRBJ1-2|NA|TRBV6-6|TRBD1
TGTGCCAGCAGTTACCCGGGACAGGGGGATGGCTACACCTTC
CASSYPGQGDGYTF
>TRBJ2-7|NA|TRBV28|TRBD2
TGTGCCAGCACCTGGGGGGGTTTAGGGCAGGACTCCTACGAGCAGTACTTC
CASTWGGLGQDSYEQYF
>TRBJ1-3|NA|TRBV18|NA
TGTGCCAGCTCACCATCGGTTGTGAGAATCTCTGGAAACACCATATATTTT
CASSPSVVRISGNTIYF
>TRBJ2-5|NA|TRBV18|NA
TGTGCCAGCTCACCACCACCCAGCCAAGAGACCCAGTACTTC
CASSPPPSQETQYF
>TRBJ1-4|few|TRBV7-9|TRBD1
TGTGCCAGCAGCTTAGGGGACAGGGAGGGCGAAAAACTGTTTTTT
CASSLGDREGEKLFF
>TRBJ2-5|NA|TRBV7-2|TRBD2
TGTGCCAGCAGCCGGATACTAGCGCTAGAGACCCAGTACTTC
CASSRILALETQYF
>TRBJ1-5|NA|TRBV19|NA
TGTGCCAGTAGTATGCGAGGGAGTCAGCCCCAGCATTTT
CASSMRGSQPQHF
>TRBJ2-3|NA|TRBV3-1/TRBV3-2|TRBD2
TGTGCCAGCAGCCTACGGGGGGATGACACAGATACGCAGTATTTT
CASSLRGDDTDTQYF
>TRBJ2-2|NA|TRBV6-6|NA
TGTGCCAGCAGCTACGTACAGGGTTCAGGCACCGGGGAGCTGTTTTTT
CASSYVQGSGTGELFF
>TRBJ1-3|NA|TRBV7-2|TRBD1
TGTGCCAGCAGCTCGGGACAGGGGCCCTACTCTGGAAACACCATATATTTT
CASSSGQGPYSGNTIYF
>TRBJ2-5|NA|TRBV7-2|NA
TGTGCCAGCAGCTTAGGGGTGGAGGAGTACTTC
CASSLGVEEYF
>TRBJ1-2|NA|TRBV18|TRBD1
TGTGCCAGCTCAAGGACAGGGGTAGACTATGGCTACACCTTC
CASSRTGVDYGYTF
>TRBJ2-3|NA|TRBV4-1|TRBD1
TGCGCCAGCAGCCGATCCATGGGGACAGGAGGAGATACGCAGTATTTT
CASSRSMGTGGDTQYF
>TRBJ2-7|NA|TRBV18|TRBD1
TGTGCCAGCTCACCTCAGGGGGTATCCTCCTACGAGCAGTACTTC
CASSPQGVSSYEQYF
>TRBJ2-5|once|TRBV12-5|TRBD2
TGTGCTAGTGGTCTAGGACTAGCGGGGGGACAAGAGACCCAGTACTTC
CASGLGLAGGQETQYF
>TRBJ2-7|NA|TRBV30|NA
TGTGCCTGGAGTGTAGCAAGGGGTAGCGAGCAGTACTTC
CAWSVARGSEQYF
>TRBJ2-7|NA|TRBV6-5|NA
TGTGCCAGCAGGACAGTTCTTTTCTACGAGCAGTACTTC
CASRTVLFYEQYF
>TRBJ2-7|NA|TRBV12-3/TRBV12-4|NA
TGTGCCAGCAGGGCGGCCAGCTCCTACGAGCAGTACTTC
CASRAASSYEQYF
>TRBJ2-1|NA|TRBV6-5|NA
TGTGCCAGCAGGGGGACTCGGCACAATGAGCAGTTCTTC
CASRGTRHNEQFF
>TRBJ2-1|NA|TRBV28|NA
TGTGCCAGCAGTTTTCGGAAAAGGGGCTTGTTCTTC
CASSFRKRGLFF
>TRBJ2-7|NA|TRBV3-1/TRBV3-2|NA
TGTGCCAGCAGCCAAGGTCGGGGTGCTTATTACGAGCAGTACTTC
CASSQGRGAYYEQYF
>TRBJ1-4|NA|TRBV9|NA
TGTGCCAGCAGCACACGTTCTGTGCCTAATGAAAAACTGTTTTTT
CASSTRSVPNEKLFF
>TRBJ2-7|NA|TRBV7-2|TRBD2
TGTGCCAGCAGCTTAGCGCCTAGCGGGGGGAATTACGAGCAGTACTTC
CASSLAPSGGNYEQYF
>TRBJ1-1|NA|TRBV9|TRBD1
TGTGCCAGCAGGGAGGGGACAGGGATGAACACTGAAGCTTTCTTT
CASREGTGMNTEAFF
>TRBJ2-3|NA|TRBV7-3|NA
TGTGCCAGCAGCTCGACTAGGTCAGATACGCAGTATTTT
CASSSTRSDTQYF
>TRBJ1-2|NA|TRBV5-4|TRBD1
TGTGCCAGCAGCTTGGATAGCCGGGGCAGGGGGCTTGGCTACACCTTC
CASSLDSRGRGLGYTF
>TRBJ1-4|NA|TRBV27|NA
TGTGCCAGCAGCCCCCTCCAGGGTAATGAAAAACTGTTTTTT
CASSPLQGNEKLFF
>TRBJ1-2|NA|TRBV5-5|TRBD1
TGTGCCAGCAGCTTGCAGGGGCTGACAGGGCCCGGCTACACCTTC
CASSLQGLTGPGYTF
>TRBJ1-4|NA|TRBV5-4|TRBD1
TGTGCCAGCAGCTTGGAGGGGGCAGCTAATGAAAAACTGTTTTTT
CASSLEGAANEKLFF
>TRBJ1-1|once|TRBV9|NA
TGTGCCAGCAGCGTAGCTACGAGGACAGCTGACACTGAAGCTTTCTTT
CASSVATRTADTEAFF
>TRBJ2-7|NA|TRBV30|NA
TGTGCCTGGAGTACTTTACCCCCCTACGAGCAGTACTTC
CAWSTLPPYEQYF
>TRBJ2-4|NA|TRBV18|TRBD1
TGTGCCAGCTCACCAGGTGGACAGGGGGGGAACATTCAGTACTTC
CASSPGGQGGNIQYF
>TRBJ2-1|NA|TRBV7-2|TRBD1
TGTGCCAGCGGGACAGCTTACAATGAGCAGTTCTTC
CASGTAYNEQFF
>TRBJ1-2|NA|TRBV6-5|NA
TGTGCCAGCAGGCCTATGGGGCTATATGGGTACACCTTC
CASRPMGLYGYTF
>TRBJ2-1|NA|TRBV19|NA
TGTGCCAGTAGTATCGGGAACTACAATGAGCAGTTCTTC
CASSIGNYNEQFF
>TRBJ1-4|NA|TRBV27|TRBD1
TGTGCCAGCAGTGCCCCGGGACAGGGGAATGAAAAACTGTTTTTT
CASSAPGQGNEKLFF
>TRBJ1-2|NA|TRBV7-2|NA
TGTGCCAGCAGCTTAGCCTCGACAGCCTCTAACTATGGCTACACCTTC
CASSLASTASNYGYTF
>TRBJ1-5|NA|TRBV6-2/TRBV6-3|TRBD1
TGTGCCAGCAGTTACCGGGACAGGGATAGTCAGCCCCAGCATTTT
CASSYRDRDSQPQHF
>TRBJ2-5|NA|TRBV27|NA
TGTGCCAGCAGCCCCGGGGGAGAGACCCAGTACTTC
CASSPGGETQYF
>TRBJ2-6|NA|TRBV28|TRBD1
TGTGCCAGCAGTTCCCTGACAGGGGGCGGCGGGGCCAACGTCCTGACTTTC
CASSSLTGGGGANVLTF
>TRBJ2-7|NA|TRBV21-1|NA
TGTGCCAGCAGCAGGTCCTCGGCAGGGGCGCTTTTAGAGCAGTACTTC
CASSRSSAGALLEQYF
>TRBJ1-1|NA|TRBV7-7|TRBD1
TGTGCTAGCAGCCACAGAGACAGGGGGGGGGTGAACACTGAAGCTTTCTTT
CASSHRDRGGVNTEAFF